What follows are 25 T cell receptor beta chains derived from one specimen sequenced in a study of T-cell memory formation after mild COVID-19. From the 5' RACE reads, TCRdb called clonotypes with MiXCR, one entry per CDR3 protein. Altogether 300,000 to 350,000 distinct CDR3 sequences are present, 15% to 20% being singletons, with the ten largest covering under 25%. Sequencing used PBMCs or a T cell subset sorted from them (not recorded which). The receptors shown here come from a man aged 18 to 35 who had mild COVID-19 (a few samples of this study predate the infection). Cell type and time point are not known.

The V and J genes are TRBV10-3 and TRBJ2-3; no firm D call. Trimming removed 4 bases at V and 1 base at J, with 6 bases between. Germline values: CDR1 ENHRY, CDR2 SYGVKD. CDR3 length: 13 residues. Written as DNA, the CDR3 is TGTGCCATCAGTGTTGACCGCACAGATACGCAGTATTTT. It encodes CAISVDRTDTQYF.

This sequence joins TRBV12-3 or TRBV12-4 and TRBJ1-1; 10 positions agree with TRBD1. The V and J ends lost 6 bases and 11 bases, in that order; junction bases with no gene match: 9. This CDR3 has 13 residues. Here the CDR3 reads CASSLVRDRGAFF. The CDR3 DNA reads TGTGCCAGCAGCTTGGTTAGGGACAGGGGTGCTTTCTTT.

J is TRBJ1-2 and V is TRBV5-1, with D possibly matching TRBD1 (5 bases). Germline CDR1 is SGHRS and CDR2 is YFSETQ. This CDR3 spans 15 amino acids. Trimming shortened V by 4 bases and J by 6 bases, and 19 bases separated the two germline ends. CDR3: CASSQPGRLLNGYTF. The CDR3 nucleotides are TGCGCCAGCAGCCAACCGGGACGCCTTCTGAATGGCTACACCTTC. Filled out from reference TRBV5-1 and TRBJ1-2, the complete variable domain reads KAGVTQTPRYLIKTRGQQVTLSCSPISGHRSVSWYQQTPGQGLQFLFEYFSETQRNKGNFPGRFSGRQFSNSRSEMNVSTLELGDSALYLCASSQPGRLLNGYTFGSGTRLTVV.

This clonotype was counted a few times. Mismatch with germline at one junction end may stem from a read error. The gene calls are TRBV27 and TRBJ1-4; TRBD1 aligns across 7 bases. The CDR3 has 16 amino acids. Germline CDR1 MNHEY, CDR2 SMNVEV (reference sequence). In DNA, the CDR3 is TGTGCCAGCAGCTTATCAAAACGGACAGGTTTAGAAAAACTGTTTTTT. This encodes CASSLSKRTGLEKLFF.

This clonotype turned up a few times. The DNA for the CDR3 is TGTGCCAGCAGCTTAAGTACACTGCACCCTCAGTTCTTC. It encodes CASSLSTLHPQFF. This rearrangement joins TRBV7-2 to TRBJ2-1; D gene unclear. The V gene's germline CDR1 is SGHTA and CDR2 FQGNSA. V lost 2 bases and J lost 13, with 15 bases in between. This CDR3 comprises 13 residues.

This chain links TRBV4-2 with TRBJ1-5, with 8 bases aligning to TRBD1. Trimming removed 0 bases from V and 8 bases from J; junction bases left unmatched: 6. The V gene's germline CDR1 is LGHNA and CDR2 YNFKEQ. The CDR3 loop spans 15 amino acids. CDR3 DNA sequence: TGTGCCAGCAGCCAAGACCTTAGGGGACAGGAGCCCCAGCATTTT. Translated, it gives CASSQDLRGQEPQHF.

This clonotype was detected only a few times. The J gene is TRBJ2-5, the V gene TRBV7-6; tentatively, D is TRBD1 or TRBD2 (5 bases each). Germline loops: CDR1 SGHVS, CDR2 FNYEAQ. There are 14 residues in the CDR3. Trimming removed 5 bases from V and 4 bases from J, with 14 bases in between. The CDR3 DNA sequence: TGTGCCAGCAGCCCGGGACCGACTCGAGAGACCCAGTACTTC. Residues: CASSPGPTRETQYF.

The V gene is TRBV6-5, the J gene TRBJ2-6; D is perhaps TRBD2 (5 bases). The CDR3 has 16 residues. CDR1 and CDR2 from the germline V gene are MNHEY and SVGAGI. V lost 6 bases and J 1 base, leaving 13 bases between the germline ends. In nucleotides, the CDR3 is TGTGCCAGCAGCACTTTGGGAGCGTCTGGGGCCAACGTCCTGACTTTC. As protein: CASSTLGASGANVLTF.

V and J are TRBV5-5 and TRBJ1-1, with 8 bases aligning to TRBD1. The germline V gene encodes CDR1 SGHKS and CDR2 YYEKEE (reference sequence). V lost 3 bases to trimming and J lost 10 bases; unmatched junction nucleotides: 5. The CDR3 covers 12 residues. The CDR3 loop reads CASSWTGFGAFF. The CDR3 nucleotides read TGTGCCAGCAGCTGGACAGGGTTTGGAGCTTTCTTT.

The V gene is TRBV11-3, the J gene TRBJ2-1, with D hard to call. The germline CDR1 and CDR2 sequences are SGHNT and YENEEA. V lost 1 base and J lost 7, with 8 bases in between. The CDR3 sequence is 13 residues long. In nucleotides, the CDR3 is TGTGCCAGCAGCTTAGGGTACAGAAATGAGCAGTTCTTC. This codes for CASSLGYRNEQFF. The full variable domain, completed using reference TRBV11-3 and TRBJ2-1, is EAGVVQSPRYKIIEKKQPVAFWCNPISGHNTLYWYLQNLGQGPELLIRYENEEAVDDSQLPKDRFSAERLKGVDSTLKIQPAELGDSAVYLCASSLGYRNEQFFGPGTRLTVL.

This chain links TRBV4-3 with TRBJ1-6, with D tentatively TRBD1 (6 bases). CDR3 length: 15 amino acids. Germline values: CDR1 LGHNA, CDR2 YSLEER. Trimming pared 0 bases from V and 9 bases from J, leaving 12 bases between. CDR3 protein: CASSQDGRGGSPLHF. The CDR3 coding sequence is TGCGCCAGCAGCCAAGATGGGAGGGGGGGTTCACCCCTCCACTTT.

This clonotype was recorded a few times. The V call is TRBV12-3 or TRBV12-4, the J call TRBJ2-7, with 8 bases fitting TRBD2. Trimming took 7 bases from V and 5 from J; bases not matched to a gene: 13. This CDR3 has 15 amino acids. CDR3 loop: CASTPGGLEFHEQYV. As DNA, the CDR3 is TGTGCCAGCACCCCGGGGGGGCTGGAATTCCACGAGCAGTACGTC.

CDR3 protein: CSASWTVQETQYF. Here the CDR3 DNA reads TGCAGTGCTAGCTGGACAGTCCAAGAGACCCAGTACTTC. The chain couples TRBV20-1 to TRBJ2-5; a possible D gene is TRBD1 (6 bases). Trimming removed 3 bases at V and 1 base at J, with 9 bases between. The CDR3 covers 13 residues. Germline CDR1 is DFQATT and CDR2 is SNEGSKA (reference sequence).

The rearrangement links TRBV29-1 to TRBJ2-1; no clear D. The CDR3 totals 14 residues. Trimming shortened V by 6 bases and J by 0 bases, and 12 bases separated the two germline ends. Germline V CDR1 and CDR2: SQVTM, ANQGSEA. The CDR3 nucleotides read TGCAGCGTGTGGACCCCTAACTCCTACAATGAGCAGTTCTTC. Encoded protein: CSVWTPNSYNEQFF.

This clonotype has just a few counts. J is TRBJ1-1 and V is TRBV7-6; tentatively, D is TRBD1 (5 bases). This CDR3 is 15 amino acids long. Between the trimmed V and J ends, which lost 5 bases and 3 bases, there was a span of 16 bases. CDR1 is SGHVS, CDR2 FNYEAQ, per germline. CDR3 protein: CASSVGGGWDTEAFF. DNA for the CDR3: TGTGCCAGCAGCGTGGGGGGGGGTTGGGACACTGAAGCTTTCTTT.

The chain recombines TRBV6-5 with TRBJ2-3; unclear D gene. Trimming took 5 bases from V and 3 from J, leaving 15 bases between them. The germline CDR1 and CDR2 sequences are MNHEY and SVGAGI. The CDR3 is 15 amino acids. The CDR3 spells CASSLGRLETDTQYF. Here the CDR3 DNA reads TGTGCCAGCAGTCTCGGACGTCTTGAGACAGATACGCAGTATTTT.

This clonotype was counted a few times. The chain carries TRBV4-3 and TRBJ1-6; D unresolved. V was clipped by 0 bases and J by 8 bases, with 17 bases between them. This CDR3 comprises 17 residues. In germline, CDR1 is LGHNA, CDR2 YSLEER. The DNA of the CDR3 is TGCGCCAGCAGCCAAGATGGGGTTCTATTTCGAGATTCACCCCTCCACTTT. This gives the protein CASSQDGVLFRDSPLHF.

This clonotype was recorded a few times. Here the CDR3 DNA reads TGTGCCAGCAGCTTGGGGTGGTCGGGCGAGCAGTACGTC. Translating it yields CASSLGWSGEQYV. The chain is built from TRBV5-4 and TRBJ2-7; no definite D call. Germline lookup yields CDR1 SGHNT and CDR2 YYREEE (reference sequence). This CDR3 is 13 amino acids long. The V and J ends lost 0 bases and 6 bases respectively, with 10 bases between them.

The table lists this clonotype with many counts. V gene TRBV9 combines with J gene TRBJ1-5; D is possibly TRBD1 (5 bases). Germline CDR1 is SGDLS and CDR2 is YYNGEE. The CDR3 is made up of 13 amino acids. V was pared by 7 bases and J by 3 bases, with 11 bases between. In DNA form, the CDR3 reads TGTGCCAGCGGGAAGGGGCTCAATCAGCCCCAGCATTTT. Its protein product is CASGKGLNQPQHF. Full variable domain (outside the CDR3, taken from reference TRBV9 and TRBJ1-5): DSGVTQTPKHLITATGQRVTLRCSPRSGDLSVYWYQQSLDQGLQFLIQYYNGEERAKGNILERFSAQQFPDLHSELNLSSLELGDSALYFCASGKGLNQPQHFGDGTRLSIL.

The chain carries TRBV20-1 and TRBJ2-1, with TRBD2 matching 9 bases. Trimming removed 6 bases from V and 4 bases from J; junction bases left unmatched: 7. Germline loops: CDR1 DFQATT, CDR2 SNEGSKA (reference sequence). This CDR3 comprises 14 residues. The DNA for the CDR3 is TGCAGTGCGGGAACTAGCGGGCAGTACAATGAGCAGTTCTTC. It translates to CSAGTSGQYNEQFF.

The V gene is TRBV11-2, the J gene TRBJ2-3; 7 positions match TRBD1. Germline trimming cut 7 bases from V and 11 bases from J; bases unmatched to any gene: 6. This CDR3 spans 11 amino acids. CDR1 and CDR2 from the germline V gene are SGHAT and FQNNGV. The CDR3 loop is CASTEGTVQYF. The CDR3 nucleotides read TGTGCCAGCACTGAAGGGACAGTGCAGTATTTT.

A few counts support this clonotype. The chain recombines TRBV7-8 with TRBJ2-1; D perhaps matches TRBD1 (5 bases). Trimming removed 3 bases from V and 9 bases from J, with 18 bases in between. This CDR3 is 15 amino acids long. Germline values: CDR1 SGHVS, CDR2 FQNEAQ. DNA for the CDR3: TGTGCCAGCAGCTTGCTTAGTCAGGGATTGGGTGAGCAGTTCTTC. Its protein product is CASSLLSQGLGEQFF.

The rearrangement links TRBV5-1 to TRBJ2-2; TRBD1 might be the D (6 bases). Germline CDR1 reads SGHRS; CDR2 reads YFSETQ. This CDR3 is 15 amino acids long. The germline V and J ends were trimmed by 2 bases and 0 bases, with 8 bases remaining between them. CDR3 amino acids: CASSFRTANTGELFF. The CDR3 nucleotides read TGCGCCAGCAGCTTCAGGACAGCGAACACCGGGGAGCTGTTTTTT.

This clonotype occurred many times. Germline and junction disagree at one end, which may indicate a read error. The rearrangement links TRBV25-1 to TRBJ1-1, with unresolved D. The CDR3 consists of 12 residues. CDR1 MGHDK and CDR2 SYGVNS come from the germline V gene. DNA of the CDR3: TGTGCCAGCAGTGAACCTTGGGAGCCGAGTATCTTT. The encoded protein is CASSEPWEPSIF.

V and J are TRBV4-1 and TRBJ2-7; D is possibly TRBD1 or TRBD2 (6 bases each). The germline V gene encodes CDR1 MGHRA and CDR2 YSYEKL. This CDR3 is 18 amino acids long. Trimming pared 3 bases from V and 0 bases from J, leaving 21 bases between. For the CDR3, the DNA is TGCGCCAGCAGCCACCTCCCCGGGCAGGGGACTGTCTCCTACGAGCAGTACTTC. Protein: CASSHLPGQGTVSYEQYF.